This T cell receptor (beta chain) was sequenced for a study of blood T cell repertoires in COVID-19. In the study overall: Nucleic acid was either cDNA or gDNA, and it came from T cells, B-cell-depleted T cells, or PBMCs.

Those who participated ranged in age from roughly 18 to 95 years and resided in roughly 26 US areas. The study counted Cohort 3 donors as recovered given two negative PCRs, clearance, or symptom resolution. In the original workflow: It was from reference gene primer amplification that nucleated cell counts were estimated. The protocol was immunoSEQ multiplex PCR, while the TCRdb copy is restricted to in-frame clones and leaves out a portion. The DNA was the basis for D and trimming; V, J and clone size are from that table. This sample has roughly 150,000 clones, with around 73% found just once. This CDR3 has 15 residues. The germline V gene has CDR1 SGHVS and CDR2 FQNEAQ. With V trimmed by 1 base and J by 2 bases, 3 bases remained unmatched. A single count supports this clone.

The sequence was collected from a woman aged 45 to 65 who had recovered from COVID-19. The chain combines TRBV7-8 with TRBJ2-7, with TRBD2 identical over 9 bases. Specimen: PBMCs or T cells enriched from blood (not recorded which). The CDR3 spells CASSLVASGTYEQYF. CDR3 nucleotides: TGTGCCAGCAGCTTAGTTGCTAGCGGGACCTACGAGCAGTACTTC.